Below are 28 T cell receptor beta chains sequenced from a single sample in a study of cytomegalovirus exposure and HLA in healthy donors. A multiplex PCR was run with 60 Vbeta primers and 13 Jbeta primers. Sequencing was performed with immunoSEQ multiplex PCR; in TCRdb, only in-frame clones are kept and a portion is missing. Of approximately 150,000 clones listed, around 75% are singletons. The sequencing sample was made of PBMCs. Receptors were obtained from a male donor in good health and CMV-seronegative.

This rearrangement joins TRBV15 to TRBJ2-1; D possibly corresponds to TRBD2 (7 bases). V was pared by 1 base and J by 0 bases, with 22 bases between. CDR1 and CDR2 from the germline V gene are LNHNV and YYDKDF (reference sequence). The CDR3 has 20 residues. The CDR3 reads CATSRGGGGLMGFSYNEQFF. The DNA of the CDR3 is TGTGCCACCAGCAGAGGGGGCGGGGGCCTCATGGGATTCTCCTACAATGAGCAGTTCTTC. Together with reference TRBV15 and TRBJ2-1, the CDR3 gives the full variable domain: DAMVIQNPRYQVTQFGKPVTLSCSQTLNHNVMYWYQQKSSQAPKLLFHYYDKDFNNEADTPDNFQSRRPNTSFCFLDIRSPGLGDTAMYLCATSRGGGGLMGFSYNEQFFGPGTRLTVL.

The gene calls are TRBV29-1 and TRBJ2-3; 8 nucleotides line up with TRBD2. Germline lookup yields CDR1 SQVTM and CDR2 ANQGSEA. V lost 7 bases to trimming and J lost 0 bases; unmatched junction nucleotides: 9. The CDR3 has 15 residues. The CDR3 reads CSGQLAEVSTDTQYF. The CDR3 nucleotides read TGCAGCGGGCAACTAGCGGAGGTTAGCACAGATACGCAGTATTTT.

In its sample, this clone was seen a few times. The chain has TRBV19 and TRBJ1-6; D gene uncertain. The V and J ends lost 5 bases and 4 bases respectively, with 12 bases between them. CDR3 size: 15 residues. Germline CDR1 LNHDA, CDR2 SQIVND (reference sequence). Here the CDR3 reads CASSSLGTYNSPLHF. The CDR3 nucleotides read TGTGCCAGTAGTTCTTTGGGCACTTATAATTCACCCCTCCACTTT.

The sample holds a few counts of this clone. This chain's CDR3 is CASSRTGGIGNSPLHF. Here the CDR3 DNA reads TGTGCCAGCAGCCGGACTGGGGGGATAGGGAATTCACCCCTCCACTTT. The V gene is TRBV7-8, the J gene TRBJ1-6; a possible D gene is TRBD1 (5 bases). The CDR3 length is 16 residues. CDR1 SGHVS and CDR2 FQNEAQ come from the germline V gene. Trimming took off 5 bases at V and 7 bases at J, with 18 bases between the two ends.

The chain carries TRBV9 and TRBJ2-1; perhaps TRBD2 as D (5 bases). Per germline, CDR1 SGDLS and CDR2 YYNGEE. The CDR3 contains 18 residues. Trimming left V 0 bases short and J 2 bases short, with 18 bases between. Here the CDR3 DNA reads TGTGCCAGCAGCGTAGCCCCCGGCGGGTCTAAAGCCTACAATGAGCAGTTCTTC. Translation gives CASSVAPGGSKAYNEQFF.

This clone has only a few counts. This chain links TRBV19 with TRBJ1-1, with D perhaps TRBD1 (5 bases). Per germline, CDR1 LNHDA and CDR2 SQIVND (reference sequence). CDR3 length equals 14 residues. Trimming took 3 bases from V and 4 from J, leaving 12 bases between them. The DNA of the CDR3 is TGTGCCAGTAGTATCTCGGCAGGGATCACTGAAGCTTTCTTT. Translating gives CASSISAGITEAFF. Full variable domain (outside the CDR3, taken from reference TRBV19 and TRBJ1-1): DGGITQSPKYLFRKEGQNVTLSCEQNLNHDAMYWYRQDPGQGLRLIYYSQIVNDFQKGDIAEGYSVSREKKESFPLTVTSAQKNPTAFYLCASSISAGITEAFFGQGTRLTVV.

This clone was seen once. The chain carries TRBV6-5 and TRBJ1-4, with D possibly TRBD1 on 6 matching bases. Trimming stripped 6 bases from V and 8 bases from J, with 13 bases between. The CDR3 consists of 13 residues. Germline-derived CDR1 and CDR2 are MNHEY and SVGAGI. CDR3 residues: CASRPGTSEKLFF. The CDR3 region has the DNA TGTGCCAGCAGACCAGGGACATCAGAAAAACTGTTTTTT.

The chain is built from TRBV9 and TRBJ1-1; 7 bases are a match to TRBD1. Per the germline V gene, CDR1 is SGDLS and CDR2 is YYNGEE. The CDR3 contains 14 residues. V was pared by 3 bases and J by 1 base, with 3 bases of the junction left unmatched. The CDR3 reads CASSGGQSNTEAFF. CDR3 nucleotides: TGTGCCAGCAGCGGGGGACAGTCGAACACTGAAGCTTTCTTT. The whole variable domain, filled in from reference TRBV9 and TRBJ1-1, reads DSGVTQTPKHLITATGQRVTLRCSPRSGDLSVYWYQQSLDQGLQFLIQYYNGEERAKGNILERFSAQQFPDLHSELNLSSLELGDSALYFCASSGGQSNTEAFFGQGTRLTVV.

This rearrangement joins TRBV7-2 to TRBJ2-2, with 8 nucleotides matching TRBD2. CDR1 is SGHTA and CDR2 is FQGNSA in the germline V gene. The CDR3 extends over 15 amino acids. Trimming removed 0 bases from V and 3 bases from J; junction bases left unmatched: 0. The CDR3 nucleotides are TGTGCCAGCAGCTTAGCACTAGCGGACACCGGGGAGCTGTTTTTT. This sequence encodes CASSLALADTGELFF.

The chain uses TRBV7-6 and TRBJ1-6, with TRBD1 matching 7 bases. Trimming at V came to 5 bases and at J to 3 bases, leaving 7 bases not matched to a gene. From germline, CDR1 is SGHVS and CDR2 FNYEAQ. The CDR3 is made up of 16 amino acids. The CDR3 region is CASSPGQAYYNSPLHF. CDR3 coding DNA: TGTGCCAGCAGCCCAGGACAGGCTTACTATAATTCACCCCTCCACTTT.

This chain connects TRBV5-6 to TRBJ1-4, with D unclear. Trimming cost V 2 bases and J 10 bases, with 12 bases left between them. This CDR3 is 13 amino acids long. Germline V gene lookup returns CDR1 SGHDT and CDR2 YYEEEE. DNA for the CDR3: TGTGCCAGCAGCTTAGCCCCGACTGGAAAACTGTTTTTT. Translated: CASSLAPTGKLFF.

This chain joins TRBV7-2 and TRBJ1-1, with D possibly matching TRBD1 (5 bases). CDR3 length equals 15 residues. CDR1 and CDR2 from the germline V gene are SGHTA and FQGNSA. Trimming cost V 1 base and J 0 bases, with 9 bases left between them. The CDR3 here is CASSLGIGVNTEAFF. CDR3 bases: TGTGCCAGCAGCTTAGGAATAGGGGTGAACACTGAAGCTTTCTTT.

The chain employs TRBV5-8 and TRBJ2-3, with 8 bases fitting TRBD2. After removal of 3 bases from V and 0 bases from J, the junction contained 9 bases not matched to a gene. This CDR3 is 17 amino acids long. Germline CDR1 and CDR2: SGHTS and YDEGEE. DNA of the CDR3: TGTGCCAGCAGCTCAGCCGGGACTAGGGTAAGCACAGATACGCAGTATTTT. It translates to CASSSAGTRVSTDTQYF.

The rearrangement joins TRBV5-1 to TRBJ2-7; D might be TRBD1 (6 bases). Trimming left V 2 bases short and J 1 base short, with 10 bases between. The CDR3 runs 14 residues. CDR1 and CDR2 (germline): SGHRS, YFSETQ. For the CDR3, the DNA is TGCGCCAGCAGCTTAAGGACAGATTCCTACGAGCAGTACTTC. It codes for CASSLRTDSYEQYF.

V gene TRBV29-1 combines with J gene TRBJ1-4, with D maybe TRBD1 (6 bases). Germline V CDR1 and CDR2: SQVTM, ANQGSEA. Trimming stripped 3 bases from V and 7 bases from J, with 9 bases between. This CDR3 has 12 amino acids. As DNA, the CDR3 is TGCAGCGTTGAGGACAGCTTTGAAAAACTGTTTTTT. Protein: CSVEDSFEKLFF.

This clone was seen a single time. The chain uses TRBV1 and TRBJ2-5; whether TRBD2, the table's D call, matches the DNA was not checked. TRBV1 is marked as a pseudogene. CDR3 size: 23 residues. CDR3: CTSSRGLAGAPGGLNEGQETQYF. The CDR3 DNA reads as TGCACCAGCAGCCGGGGACTAGCGGGGGCGCCCGGCGGGTTGAACGAAGGCCAAGAGACCCAGTACTTC.

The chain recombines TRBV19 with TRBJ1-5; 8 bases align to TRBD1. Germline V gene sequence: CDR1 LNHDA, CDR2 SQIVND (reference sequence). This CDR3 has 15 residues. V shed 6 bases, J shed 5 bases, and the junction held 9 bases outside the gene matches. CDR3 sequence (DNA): TGTGCCAGTAGGAAAGGACAGGGTCGACATCAGCCCCAGCATTTT. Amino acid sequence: CASRKGQGRHQPQHF.

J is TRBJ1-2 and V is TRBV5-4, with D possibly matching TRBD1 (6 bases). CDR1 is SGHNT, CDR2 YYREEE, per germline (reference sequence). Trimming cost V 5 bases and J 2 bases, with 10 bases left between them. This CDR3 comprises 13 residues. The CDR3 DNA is TGTGCCAGCAGACCACAGGGAAACTATGGCTACACCTTC. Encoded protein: CASRPQGNYGYTF. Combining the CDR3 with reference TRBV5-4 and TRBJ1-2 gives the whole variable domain ETGVTQSPTHLIKTRGQQVTLRCSSQSGHNTVSWYQQALGQGPQFIFQYYREEENGRGNFPPRFSGLQFPNYSSELNVNALELDDSALYLCASRPQGNYGYTFGSGTRLTVV.

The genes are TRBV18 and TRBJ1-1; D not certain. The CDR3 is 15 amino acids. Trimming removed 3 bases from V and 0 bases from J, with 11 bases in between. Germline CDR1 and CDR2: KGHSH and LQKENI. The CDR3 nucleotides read TGTGCCAGCTCACCTTGGGAGGGTCTGAACACTGAAGCTTTCTTT. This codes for CASSPWEGLNTEAFF.

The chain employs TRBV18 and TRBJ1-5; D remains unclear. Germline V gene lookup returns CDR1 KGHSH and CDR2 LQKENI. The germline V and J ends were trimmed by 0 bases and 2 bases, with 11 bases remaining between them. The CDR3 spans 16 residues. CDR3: CASSPPGERRNQPQHF. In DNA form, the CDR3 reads TGTGCCAGCTCACCACCGGGAGAGAGGCGCAATCAGCCCCAGCATTTT.

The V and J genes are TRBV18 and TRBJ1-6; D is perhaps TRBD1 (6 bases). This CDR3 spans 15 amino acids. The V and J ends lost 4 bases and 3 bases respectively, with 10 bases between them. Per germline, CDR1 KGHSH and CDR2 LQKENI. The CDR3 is CASSLTGHYNSPLHF. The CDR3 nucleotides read TGTGCCAGCTCACTAACGGGACACTATAATTCACCCCTCCACTTT.

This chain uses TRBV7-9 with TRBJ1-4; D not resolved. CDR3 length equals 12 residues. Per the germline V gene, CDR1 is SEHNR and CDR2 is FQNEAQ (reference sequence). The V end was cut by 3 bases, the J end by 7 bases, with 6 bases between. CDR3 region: CASSFVAEKLFF. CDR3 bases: TGTGCCAGCAGCTTCGTAGCTGAAAAACTGTTTTTT.

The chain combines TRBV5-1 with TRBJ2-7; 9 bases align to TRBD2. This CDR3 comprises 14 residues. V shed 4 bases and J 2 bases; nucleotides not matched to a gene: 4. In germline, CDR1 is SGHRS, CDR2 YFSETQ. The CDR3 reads CASSPAGGTYEQYF. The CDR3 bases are TGCGCCAGCAGCCCCGCGGGAGGGACCTACGAGCAGTACTTC.

Here the CDR3 DNA reads TGTGCCAGTAGTGGGCAGGGACAGGGGCCCTACGAGCAGTACTTC. Protein: CASSGQGQGPYEQYF. V is TRBV19 and J is TRBJ2-7, with 10 bases identical to TRBD1. V shed 5 bases and J 2 bases; nucleotides not matched to a gene: 6. This CDR3 is 15 amino acids long. The V gene's germline CDR1 is LNHDA and CDR2 SQIVND (reference sequence).

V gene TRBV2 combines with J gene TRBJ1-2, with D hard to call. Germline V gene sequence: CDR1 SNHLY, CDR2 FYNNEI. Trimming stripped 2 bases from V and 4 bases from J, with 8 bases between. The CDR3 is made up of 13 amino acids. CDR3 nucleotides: TGTGCCAGCAGTGAATTTGGAGCCTATGGCTACACCTTC. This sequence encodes CASSEFGAYGYTF.

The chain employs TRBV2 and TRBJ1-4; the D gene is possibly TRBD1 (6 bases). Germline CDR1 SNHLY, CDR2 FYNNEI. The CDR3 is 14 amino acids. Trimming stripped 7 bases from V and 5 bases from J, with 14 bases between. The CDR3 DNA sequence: TGTGCCAGCATTTCTGGGGGCTTGAATGAAAAACTGTTTTTT. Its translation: CASISGGLNEKLFF.

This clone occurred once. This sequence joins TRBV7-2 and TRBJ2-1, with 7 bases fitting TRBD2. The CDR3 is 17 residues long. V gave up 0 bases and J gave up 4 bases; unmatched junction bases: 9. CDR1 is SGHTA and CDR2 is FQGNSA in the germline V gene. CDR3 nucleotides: TGTGCCAGCAGCTTAGCGGGTCCAGCGGGGAAATACAATGAGCAGTTCTTC. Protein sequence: CASSLAGPAGKYNEQFF.

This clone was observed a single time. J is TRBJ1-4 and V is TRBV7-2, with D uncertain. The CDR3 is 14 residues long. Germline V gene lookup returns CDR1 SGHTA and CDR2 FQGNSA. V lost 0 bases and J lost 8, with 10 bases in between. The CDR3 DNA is TGTGCCAGCAGCTTAGCGGGCGTGCAGGAAAAACTGTTTTTT. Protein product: CASSLAGVQEKLFF.